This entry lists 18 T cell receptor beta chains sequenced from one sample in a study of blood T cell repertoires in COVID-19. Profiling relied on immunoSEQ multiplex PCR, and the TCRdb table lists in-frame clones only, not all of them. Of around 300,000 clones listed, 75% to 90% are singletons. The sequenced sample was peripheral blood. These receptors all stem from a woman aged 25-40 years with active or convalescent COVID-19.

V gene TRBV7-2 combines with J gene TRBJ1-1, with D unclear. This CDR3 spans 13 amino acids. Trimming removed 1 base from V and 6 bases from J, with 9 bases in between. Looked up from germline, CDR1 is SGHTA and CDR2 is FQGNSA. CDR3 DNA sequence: TGTGCCAGCAGCTTAGTACAGAAGGCTGAAGCTTTCTTT. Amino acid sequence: CASSLVQKAEAFF.

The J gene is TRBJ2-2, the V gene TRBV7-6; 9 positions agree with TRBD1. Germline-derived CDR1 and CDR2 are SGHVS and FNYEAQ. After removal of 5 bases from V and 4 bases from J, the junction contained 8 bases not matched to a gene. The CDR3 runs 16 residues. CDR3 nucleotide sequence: TGTGCCAGCAGCCTCCGACAGGGGGGGAGCACCGGGGAGCTGTTTTTT. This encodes CASSLRQGGSTGELFF.

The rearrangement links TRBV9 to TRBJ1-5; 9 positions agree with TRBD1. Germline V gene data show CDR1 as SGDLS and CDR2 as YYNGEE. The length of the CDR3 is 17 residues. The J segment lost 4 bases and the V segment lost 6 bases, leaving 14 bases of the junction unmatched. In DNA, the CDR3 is TGTGCCAGCAAGGAGGGACAGGGCGCTATTCCGAATCAGCCCCAGCATTTT. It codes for CASKEGQGAIPNQPQHF.

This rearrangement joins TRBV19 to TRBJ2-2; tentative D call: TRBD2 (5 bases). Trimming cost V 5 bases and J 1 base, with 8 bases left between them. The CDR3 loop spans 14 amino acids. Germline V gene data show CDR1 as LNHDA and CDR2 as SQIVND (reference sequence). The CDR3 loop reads CASSETKNTGELFF. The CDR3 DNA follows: TGTGCCAGTAGTGAGACTAAGAACACCGGGGAGCTGTTTTTT.

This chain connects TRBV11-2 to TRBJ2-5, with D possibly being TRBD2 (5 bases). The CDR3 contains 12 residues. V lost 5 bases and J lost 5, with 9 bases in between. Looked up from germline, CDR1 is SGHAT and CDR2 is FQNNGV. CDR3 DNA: TGTGCCAGCAGCCCTTCGGGGGAGACCCAGTACTTC. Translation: CASSPSGETQYF.

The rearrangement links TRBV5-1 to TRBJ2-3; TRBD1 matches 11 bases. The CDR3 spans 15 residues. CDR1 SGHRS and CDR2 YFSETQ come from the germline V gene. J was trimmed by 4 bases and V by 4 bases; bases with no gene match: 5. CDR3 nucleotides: TGCGCCAGCAGCCCGCCGGGACAGGGGGCAGATACGCAGTATTTT. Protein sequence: CASSPPGQGADTQYF.

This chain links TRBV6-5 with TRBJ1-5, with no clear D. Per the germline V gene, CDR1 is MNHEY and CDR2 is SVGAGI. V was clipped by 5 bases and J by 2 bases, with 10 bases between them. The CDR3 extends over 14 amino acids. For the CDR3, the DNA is TGTGCCAGCAGTCGCGATGGAGGCAATCAGCCCCAGCATTTT. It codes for CASSRDGGNQPQHF.

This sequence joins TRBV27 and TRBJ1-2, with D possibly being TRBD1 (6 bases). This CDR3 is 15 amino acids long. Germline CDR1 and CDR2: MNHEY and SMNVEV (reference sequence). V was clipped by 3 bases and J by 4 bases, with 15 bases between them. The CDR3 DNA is TGTGCCAGCAGTTTCATAAGGGGGTTAGTCTATGGCTACACCTTC. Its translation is CASSFIRGLVYGYTF.

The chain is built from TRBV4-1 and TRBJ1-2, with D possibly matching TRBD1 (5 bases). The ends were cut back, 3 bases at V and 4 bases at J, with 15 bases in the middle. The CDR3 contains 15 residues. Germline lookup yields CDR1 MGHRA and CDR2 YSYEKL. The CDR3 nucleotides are TGCGCCAGCAGCCAGGACGGAACAGGCCTCTATGGCTACACCTTC. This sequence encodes CASSQDGTGLYGYTF.

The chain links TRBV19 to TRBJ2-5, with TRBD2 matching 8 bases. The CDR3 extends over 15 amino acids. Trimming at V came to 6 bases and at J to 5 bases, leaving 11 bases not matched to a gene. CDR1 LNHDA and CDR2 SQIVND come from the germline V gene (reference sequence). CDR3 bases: TGTGCCAGTAGACATACTAGCGGAGGGAGGGAGACCCAGTACTTC. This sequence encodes CASRHTSGGRETQYF.

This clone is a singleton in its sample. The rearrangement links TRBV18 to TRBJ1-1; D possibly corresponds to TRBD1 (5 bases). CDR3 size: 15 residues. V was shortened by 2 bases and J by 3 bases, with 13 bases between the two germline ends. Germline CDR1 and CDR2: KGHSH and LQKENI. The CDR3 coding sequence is TGTGCCAGCTCACCATCGGGGGGGAGGCACACTGAAGCTTTCTTT. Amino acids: CASSPSGGRHTEAFF.

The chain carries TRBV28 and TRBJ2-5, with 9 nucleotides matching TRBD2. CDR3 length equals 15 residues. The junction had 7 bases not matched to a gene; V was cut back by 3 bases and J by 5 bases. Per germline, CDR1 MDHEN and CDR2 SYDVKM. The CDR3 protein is CASSFPRSGGETQYF. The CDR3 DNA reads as TGTGCCAGCAGTTTCCCAAGGAGCGGGGGGGAGACCCAGTACTTC. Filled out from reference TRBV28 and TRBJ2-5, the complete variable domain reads DVKVTQSSRYLVKRTGEKVFLECVQDMDHENMFWYRQDPGLGLRLIYFSYDVKMKEKGDIPEGYSVSREKKERFSLILESASTNQTSMYLCASSFPRSGGETQYFGPGTRLLVL.

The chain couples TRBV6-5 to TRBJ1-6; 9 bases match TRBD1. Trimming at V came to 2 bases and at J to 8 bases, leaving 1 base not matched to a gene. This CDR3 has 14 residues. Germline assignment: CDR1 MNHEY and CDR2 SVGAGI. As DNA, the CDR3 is TGTGCCAGCAGTTACGGGACAGGGTATTCACCCCTCCACTTT. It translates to CASSYGTGYSPLHF.

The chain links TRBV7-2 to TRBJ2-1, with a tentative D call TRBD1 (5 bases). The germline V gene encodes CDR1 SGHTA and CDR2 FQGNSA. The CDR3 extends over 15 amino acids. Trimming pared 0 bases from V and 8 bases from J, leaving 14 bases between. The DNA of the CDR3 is TGTGCCAGCAGCTTAGCGGGGCCTATCGTGCATGAGCAGTTCTTC. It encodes CASSLAGPIVHEQFF.

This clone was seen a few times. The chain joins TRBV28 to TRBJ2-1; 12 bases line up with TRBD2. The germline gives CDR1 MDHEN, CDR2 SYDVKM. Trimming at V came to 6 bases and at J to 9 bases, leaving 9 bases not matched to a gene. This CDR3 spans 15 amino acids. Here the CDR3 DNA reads TGTGCCAGCAGAGGACCTAGCGGGGGGGCCGGTGAGCAGTTCTTC. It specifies CASRGPSGGAGEQFF.

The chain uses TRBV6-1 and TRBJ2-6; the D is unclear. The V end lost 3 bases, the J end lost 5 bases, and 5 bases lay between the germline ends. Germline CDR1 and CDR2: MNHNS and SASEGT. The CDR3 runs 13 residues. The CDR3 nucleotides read TGTGCCAGCAGTGAGGGCAGGGCCAACGTCCTGACTTTC. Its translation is CASSEGRANVLTF.

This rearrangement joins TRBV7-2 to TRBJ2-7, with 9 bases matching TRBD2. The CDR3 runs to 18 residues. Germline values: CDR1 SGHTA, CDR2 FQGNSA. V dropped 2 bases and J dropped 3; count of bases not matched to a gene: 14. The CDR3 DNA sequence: TGTGCCAGCAGCTTATCGTCAGCGGGGGGCGGTTATCACTACGAGCAGTACTTC. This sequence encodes CASSLSSAGGGYHYEQYF.

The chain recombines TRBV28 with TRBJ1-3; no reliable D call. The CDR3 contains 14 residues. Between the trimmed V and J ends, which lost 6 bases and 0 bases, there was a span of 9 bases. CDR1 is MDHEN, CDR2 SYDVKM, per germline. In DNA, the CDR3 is TGTGCCAGCAGCTCCCCCGGCTCTGGAAACACCATATATTTT. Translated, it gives CASSSPGSGNTIYF.